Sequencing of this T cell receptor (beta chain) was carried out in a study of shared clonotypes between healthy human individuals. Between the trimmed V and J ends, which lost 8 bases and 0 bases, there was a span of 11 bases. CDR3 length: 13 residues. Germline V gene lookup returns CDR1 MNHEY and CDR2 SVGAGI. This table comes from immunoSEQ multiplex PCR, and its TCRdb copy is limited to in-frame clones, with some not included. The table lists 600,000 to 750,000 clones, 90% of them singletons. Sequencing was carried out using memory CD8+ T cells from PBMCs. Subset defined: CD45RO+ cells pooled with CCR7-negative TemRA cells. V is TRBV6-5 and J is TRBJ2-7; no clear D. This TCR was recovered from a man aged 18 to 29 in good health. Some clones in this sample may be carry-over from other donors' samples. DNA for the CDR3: TGTGCCAGCCGGGCAACCCCCTCCTACGAGCAGTACTTC. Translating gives CASRATPSYEQYF.